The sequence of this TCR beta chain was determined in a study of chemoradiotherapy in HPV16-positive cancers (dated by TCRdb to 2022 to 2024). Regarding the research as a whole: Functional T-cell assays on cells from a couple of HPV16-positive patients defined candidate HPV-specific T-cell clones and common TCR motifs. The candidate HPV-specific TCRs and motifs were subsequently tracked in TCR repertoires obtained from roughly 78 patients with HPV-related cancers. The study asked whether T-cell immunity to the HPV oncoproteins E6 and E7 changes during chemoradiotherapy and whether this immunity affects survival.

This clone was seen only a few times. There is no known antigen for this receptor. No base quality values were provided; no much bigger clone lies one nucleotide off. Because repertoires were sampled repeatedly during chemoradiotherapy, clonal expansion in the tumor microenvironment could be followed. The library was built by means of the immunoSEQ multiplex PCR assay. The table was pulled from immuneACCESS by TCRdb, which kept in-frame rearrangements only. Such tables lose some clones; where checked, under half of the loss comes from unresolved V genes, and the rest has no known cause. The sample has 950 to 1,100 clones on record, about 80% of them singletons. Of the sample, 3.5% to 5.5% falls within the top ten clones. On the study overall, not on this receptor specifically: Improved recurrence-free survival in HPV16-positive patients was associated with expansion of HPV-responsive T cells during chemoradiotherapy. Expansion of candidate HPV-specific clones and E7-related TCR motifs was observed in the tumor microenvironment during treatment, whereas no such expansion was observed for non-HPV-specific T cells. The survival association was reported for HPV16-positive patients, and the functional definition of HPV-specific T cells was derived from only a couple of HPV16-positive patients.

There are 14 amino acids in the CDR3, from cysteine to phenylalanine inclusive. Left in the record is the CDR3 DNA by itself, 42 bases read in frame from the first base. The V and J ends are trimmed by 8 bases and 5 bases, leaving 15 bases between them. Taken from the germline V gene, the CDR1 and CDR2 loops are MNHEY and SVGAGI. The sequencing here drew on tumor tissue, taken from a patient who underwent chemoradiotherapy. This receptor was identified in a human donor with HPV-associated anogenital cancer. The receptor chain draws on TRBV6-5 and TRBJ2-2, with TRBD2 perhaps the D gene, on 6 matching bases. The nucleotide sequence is TGTGCCAGCCGGGCGGGGTCGGAGACCGGGGAGCTGTTTTTT. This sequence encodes CASRAGSETGELFF.